A single sample gave rise to the 13 T cell receptor beta chains below, sequenced in a study of Tregs in tolerant kidney transplant recipients. Here immunoSEQ multiplex PCR was the method, and the copy in TCRdb shows in-frame clones only, minus some. Of roughly 64,000 clones in the sample, about 87% were seen once. Mixed chimerism was transient after nonmyeloablative marrow transplants from related graft donors. Sequencing used CD4+ T cells from blood (PBMCs), obtained 6 months after the transplant. The receptor set was obtained from a human patient who received a combined kidney and bone marrow transplant. These T cells may partly come from the graft donor.

This chain joins TRBV29-1 and TRBJ1-2, with D unresolved. This CDR3 is built from 13 residues. V was cut by 3 bases and J by 0 bases, with 8 bases left in between. The V gene's germline CDR1 is SQVTM and CDR2 ANQGSEA. CDR3 in DNA: TGCAGCGTTGAGGAAACAGCTAACTATGGCTACACCTTC. Its protein is CSVEETANYGYTF. Full variable domain (remainder filled in from reference TRBV29-1 and TRBJ1-2): SAVISQKPSRDICQRGTSLTIQCQVDSQVTMMFWYRQQPGQSLTLIATANQGSEATYESGFVIDKFPISRPNLTFSTLTVSNMSPEDSSIYLCSVEETANYGYTFGSGTRLTVV.

This clone was found once. V usage is TRBV30 and J usage is TRBJ2-1; D is unclear. This CDR3 is built from 13 residues. Trimming removed 2 bases from V and 4 bases from J, with 9 bases in between. Germline CDR1 is GTSNPN and CDR2 is SVGIG (reference sequence). CDR3 DNA: TGTGCCTGGAGTATCGGAGTTTACAATGAGCAGTTCTTC. Protein sequence: CAWSIGVYNEQFF.

The gene calls are TRBV28 and TRBJ2-3, with D unclear. The germline V gene has CDR1 MDHEN and CDR2 SYDVKM. V was trimmed by 5 bases and J by 4 bases, leaving 13 bases between them. The CDR3 has 14 amino acids. This chain's CDR3 is CASSKVLIADTQYF. For the CDR3, the DNA is TGTGCCAGCAGTAAAGTACTCATCGCAGATACGCAGTATTTT.

This chain joins TRBV11-3 and TRBJ2-5; 11 bases are a match to TRBD2. This CDR3 has 15 residues. V dropped 1 base and J dropped 6; count of bases not matched to a gene: 4. In germline, CDR1 is SGHNT, CDR2 YENEEA. The CDR3: CASSLVLAGEQTQYF. CDR3 sequence (DNA): TGTGCCAGCAGCTTAGTACTAGCGGGAGAACAGACCCAGTACTTC.

The genes are TRBV19 and TRBJ1-5; 8 nucleotides align to TRBD1. The germline gives CDR1 LNHDA, CDR2 SQIVND (reference sequence). V gave up 6 bases and J gave up 5 bases; unmatched junction bases: 6. This CDR3 comprises 14 residues. In DNA form, the CDR3 reads TGTGCCAGTAGCACGGGACAGGCCCATCAGCCCCAGCATTTT. It is translated as CASSTGQAHQPQHF.

The chain is built from TRBV4-1 and TRBJ2-7; D possibly corresponds to TRBD1 (7 bases). Germline values: CDR1 MGHRA, CDR2 YSYEKL. V lost 2 bases and J 4 bases, leaving 15 bases between the germline ends. The length of the CDR3 is 15 residues. In DNA, the CDR3 is TGCGCCAGCAGCCAATTCCCAGGGGGGCCGTACGAGCAGTACTTC. Translating it yields CASSQFPGGPYEQYF.

CDR3 region: CASSGGLAGPQETQYF. The DNA for the CDR3 is TGTGCCAGCAGTGGGGGACTAGCGGGACCCCAAGAGACCCAGTACTTC. V gene TRBV6-1 combines with J gene TRBJ2-5; 13 bases fit TRBD2. The CDR3 is 16 residues long. The trim removed 4 bases at V and 1 base at J, leaving 3 bases unmatched. Germline values: CDR1 MNHNS, CDR2 SASEGT.

V usage is TRBV15 and J usage is TRBJ2-1; D gene unclear. In germline, CDR1 is LNHNV, CDR2 YYDKDF (reference sequence). V lost 1 base, J lost 5 bases, and 6 bases lay in between. The CDR3 has 13 residues. For the CDR3, the DNA is TGTGCCACCAGCAGAGGTCTAAACAATGAGCAGTTCTTC. It encodes CATSRGLNNEQFF.

The rearrangement joins TRBV11-2 to TRBJ2-3; TRBD1 agrees at 11 bases. The germline gives CDR1 SGHAT, CDR2 FQNNGV. This CDR3 is 18 amino acids long. V was pared by 3 bases and J by 3 bases, with 11 bases of the junction left unmatched. CDR3 sequence: CASSFTGQGALGTDTQYF. The CDR3 DNA reads TGTGCCAGCAGCTTCACAGGACAGGGGGCGCTGGGAACAGATACGCAGTATTTT.

The rearrangement uses TRBV6-5 and TRBJ2-1; unclear D gene. CDR3 length equals 15 residues. Germline-derived CDR1 and CDR2 are MNHEY and SVGAGI. The V and J ends lost 2 bases and 0 bases respectively, with 8 bases between them. The CDR3 sequence: CASSYVWSSYNEQFF. The CDR3, as DNA: TGTGCCAGCAGTTACGTGTGGAGCTCCTACAATGAGCAGTTCTTC.

The V and J genes are TRBV28 and TRBJ2-3; TRBD2 matches 15 bases. With V trimmed by 8 bases and J by 1 base, 13 bases remained unmatched. CDR1 is MDHEN and CDR2 is SYDVKM in the germline V gene. The CDR3 extends over 19 amino acids. The CDR3 spells CASPGLAGGPIPRTDTQYF. CDR3 nucleotide sequence: TGTGCCAGCCCTGGACTAGCGGGGGGGCCGATCCCACGCACAGATACGCAGTATTTT.

This sequence joins TRBV12-2 and TRBJ1-1; TRBD1 is taken as the D call from the table, unchecked against the DNA. TRBV12-2 is a recognized pseudogene. The CDR3 length is 17 residues. CDR3 region: CASRLVPGTPINTEAFF. The CDR3 DNA follows: TGTGCAAGTCGCTTGGTGCCCGGGACACCCATTAACACTGAAGCTTTCTTT.

The chain couples TRBV6-1 to TRBJ1-4, with 8 bases lining up with TRBD1. In germline, CDR1 is MNHNS, CDR2 SASEGT. This CDR3 spans 15 amino acids. Losses at the gene ends were 3 bases for V and 8 bases for J; bases not matched to a gene: 8. CDR3 residues: CASSDLWTGTEKLFF. In nucleotides, the CDR3 is TGTGCCAGCAGTGATCTCTGGACAGGGACCGAAAAACTGTTTTTT.